The T cell receptor (beta chain) described here comes from a study of spatial heterogeneity in lung cancer. Notes on the study in general: How many expanded intratumoral alpha and beta TCRs were present tracked the tumor mutation count, which was a count of nonsynonymous mutations.

Time point described: sample taken at primary tumor resection. This clonotype has more than one count but fewer than ten. Antigen specificity is unknown. This beta chain is an off-target read within a library intended for alpha chains, so its frequency means little. TCRdb itself ran the 5' RACE reads through MiXCR, one entry per CDR3 protein. Of around 320 distinct CDR3 sequences listed, 29% are singletons. Germline V gene sequence: CDR1 SGHTA, CDR2 FQGNSA. This CDR3 has 15 amino acids. Trimming removed 5 bases from V and 7 bases from J, with 18 bases in between. Sequencing was performed on lung tumor tissue, taken at surgery. The TCR originated in a male donor with early-stage non-small cell lung cancer. The rearrangement links TRBV7-2 to TRBJ2-4; D call uncertain. CDR3 amino acids: CASSPAPSSWNIQYF. The DNA for the CDR3 is TGTGCCAGCAGCCCCGCACCCTCGTCGTGGAACATTCAGTACTTC.